A single sample is the source of the 18 T cell receptor beta chains below, sequenced in a study of blood T cell dynamics during melanoma immunotherapy (dated by TCRdb to about 2020). The method behind the library was the immunoSEQ multiplex PCR assay. TCRdb mirrors the immuneACCESS table, restricted to in-frame sequences. Some clones are absent from its copies; in checked studies, under half trace to an unresolved V gene, and the reason for the others is unknown. This sample gives almost 15,000 clones in total; about 90% of them show up just once. The ten top clones hold 0.9% to 0.95% of the sample. Sample time point, as interpreted from the label and publication: week 3, after first cycle of checkpoint inhibitor. The source material was blood, sampled from a patient treated with checkpoint blockade. All receptors come from a human donor with melanoma.

The chain uses TRBV9 and TRBJ2-7; 8 nucleotides align to TRBD1. Germline values: CDR1 SGDLS, CDR2 YYNGEE. Trimming removed 3 bases from V and 0 bases from J; junction bases left unmatched: 8. The CDR3 has 16 amino acids. The CDR3 sequence is CASSALGQGPSYEQYF. The DNA of the CDR3 is TGTGCCAGCAGCGCCCTTGGACAGGGTCCCTCCTACGAGCAGTACTTC.

The chain employs TRBV5-1 and TRBJ1-1, with no clear D. The CDR3 sequence is 18 residues long. Germline CDR1 and CDR2: SGHRS and YFSETQ. The ends were cut back, 6 bases at V and 0 bases at J, with 24 bases in the middle. The CDR3 here is CASTFTPRGTLVNTEAFF. The DNA of the CDR3 is TGCGCCAGCACCTTTACTCCCCGGGGTACACTGGTGAACACTGAAGCTTTCTTT.

This clone was observed a handful of times. V usage is TRBV9 and J usage is TRBJ2-7, with 9 positions matching TRBD2. With 3 bases clipped from V and 6 bases from J, the junction kept 7 bases outside the gene matches. This CDR3 contains 14 residues. Germline CDR1 is SGDLS and CDR2 is YYNGEE. In DNA, the CDR3 is TGTGCCAGCAGCGGTAGCGGGAGAAGGGTCGAGCAGTACTTC. As protein: CASSGSGRRVEQYF.

The J gene is TRBJ2-1, the V gene TRBV5-4; 7 nucleotides line up with TRBD2. There are 15 residues in the CDR3. Germline V gene lookup returns CDR1 SGHNT and CDR2 YYREEE (reference sequence). Losses at the gene ends were 2 bases for V and 7 bases for J; bases not matched to a gene: 9. CDR3 in amino acids: CASSFDPGRPNEQFF. CDR3 bases: TGTGCCAGCAGCTTCGATCCCGGGAGGCCTAATGAGCAGTTCTTC.

The CDR3 region has the DNA TGTGCCAGCAGTCTGGACAGCACCTACGAGCAGTACTTC. This sequence encodes CASSLDSTYEQYF. The chain joins TRBV4-2 to TRBJ2-7; tentative D call: TRBD1 (6 bases). CDR1 is LGHNA and CDR2 is YNFKEQ in the germline V gene. This CDR3 is 13 amino acids long. The germline V and J ends were trimmed by 6 bases and 2 bases, with 11 bases remaining between them.

A single count supports this clone. V and J are TRBV7-9 and TRBJ1-1; unclear D gene. Germline values: CDR1 SEHNR, CDR2 FQNEAQ (reference sequence). CDR3 length: 14 amino acids. With 2 bases removed from V and 0 bases from J, the gap between germline ends came to 7 bases. The CDR3 DNA is TGTGCCAGCAGCTTATCCCCAATGAACACTGAAGCTTTCTTT. Translated, it gives CASSLSPMNTEAFF.

This clone was detected only a few times. The chain employs TRBV20-1 and TRBJ1-1; D not resolved. The V gene's germline CDR1 is DFQATT and CDR2 SNEGSKA (reference sequence). The CDR3 spans 11 residues. The V end was cut by 3 bases, the J end by 1 base, with 3 bases between. CDR3 residues: CSARENTEAFF. Here the CDR3 DNA reads TGCAGTGCTAGGGAGAACACTGAAGCTTTCTTT.

The chain recombines TRBV2 with TRBJ2-3; D unclear. The V end lost 7 bases, the J end lost 0 bases, and 8 bases lay between the germline ends. CDR1 SNHLY and CDR2 FYNNEI come from the germline V gene. The CDR3 length is 13 residues. The CDR3 nucleotides read TGTGCCAGCATCCTGCTAAGCACAGATACGCAGTATTTT. Translation: CASILLSTDTQYF.

The genes are TRBV7-2 and TRBJ2-1; possibly TRBD2 for D (6 bases). This CDR3 is 15 amino acids long. Germline V lookup: CDR1 SGHTA, CDR2 FQGNSA. V dropped 0 bases and J dropped 8 bases, with 14 bases sitting between them. The CDR3 nucleotides are TGTGCCAGCAGCTTAGCGGGGCGGGGAGACGATGAGCAGTTCTTC. Protein product: CASSLAGRGDDEQFF.

The rearrangement links TRBV6-6 to TRBJ1-1, with 7 bases matching TRBD1. Germline CDR1 reads MNHNY; CDR2 reads SVGAGI (reference sequence). The CDR3 spans 14 residues. V dropped 5 bases and J dropped 1; count of bases not matched to a gene: 4. Here the CDR3 DNA reads TGTGCCAGCAGTAGGGACAGCACGAACACTGAAGCTTTCTTT. Encoded protein: CASSRDSTNTEAFF.

This clone has just one count. The chain couples TRBV25-1 to TRBJ2-3; D tentatively fits TRBD1 or TRBD2 (6 bases each). This CDR3 is built from 13 residues. Trimming removed 1 base from V and 14 bases from J, with 16 bases in between. Germline V gene sequence: CDR1 MGHDK, CDR2 SYGVNS. The CDR3 sequence: CASSESNKGGGYF. CDR3 bases: TGTGCCAGCAGTGAATCCAACAAGGGGGGAGGGTATTTT.

The CDR3 nucleotides read TGTGCCAGTAGTCCCCGGGGGGGGGCGAACACCGGGGAGCTGTTTTTT. Encoded protein: CASSPRGGANTGELFF. This rearrangement joins TRBV19 to TRBJ2-2; 8 bases map to TRBD2. Germline V CDR1 and CDR2: LNHDA, SQIVND (reference sequence). With 5 bases clipped from V and 0 bases from J, the junction kept 5 bases outside the gene matches. CDR3 length equals 16 residues.

In its sample, this clone was seen once. The chain carries TRBV19 and TRBJ2-7; 7 nucleotides agree with TRBD1. The CDR3 runs to 15 residues. The germline CDR1 and CDR2 sequences are LNHDA and SQIVND (reference sequence). V trimming: 6 bases; J trimming: 7 bases; junction bases outside the gene matches: 15. The CDR3 bases are TGTGCCAGTAGCCCGCTGCACAGACAGGGTTGGGAGCAGTACTTC. Encoded protein: CASSPLHRQGWEQYF. The complete variable domain, with remaining parts taken from reference TRBV19 and TRBJ2-7, reads DGGITQSPKYLFRKEGQNVTLSCEQNLNHDAMYWYRQDPGQGLRLIYYSQIVNDFQKGDIAEGYSVSREKKESFPLTVTSAQKNPTAFYLCASSPLHRQGWEQYFGPGTRLTVT.

The chain has TRBV11-2 and TRBJ1-1; D uncertain. The CDR3 consists of 16 residues. Germline CDR1 SGHAT, CDR2 FQNNGV. Between the trimmed V and J ends, which lost 5 bases and 5 bases, there was a span of 21 bases. This chain's CDR3 is CASSGLRGGGMTEAFF. The CDR3 DNA reads as TGTGCCAGCAGCGGTCTTCGGGGTGGTGGTATGACTGAAGCTTTCTTT.

The chain is built from TRBV11-3 and TRBJ2-5; TRBD1 might be the D (5 bases). CDR3 length equals 11 residues. Germline-derived CDR1 and CDR2 are SGHNT and YENEEA. V was clipped by 6 bases and J by 3 bases, with 5 bases between them. This CDR3 is CASRTEETQYF. CDR3 nucleotide sequence: TGTGCCAGCAGGACAGAAGAGACCCAGTACTTC.

The chain combines TRBV6-5 with TRBJ2-1; D not resolved. Germline V gives CDR1 MNHEY, CDR2 SVGAGI. V lost 5 bases and J lost 4, with 15 bases in between. This CDR3 is built from 15 residues. In DNA, the CDR3 is TGTGCCAGCAGTCCTCGACGGTCCGGGTACAATGAGCAGTTCTTC. Protein sequence: CASSPRRSGYNEQFF.

Here the CDR3 reads CASSLGNWNTEAFF. For the CDR3, the DNA is TGTGCCAGCAGCTTGGGAAATTGGAACACTGAAGCTTTCTTT. V gene TRBV7-3 combines with J gene TRBJ1-1; D uncertain. The CDR3 contains 14 residues. CDR1 is SGHTA and CDR2 is FQGTGA in the germline V gene. The germline V and J ends were trimmed by 3 bases and 1 base, with 9 bases remaining between them.

V gene TRBV18 combines with J gene TRBJ1-2; TRBD1 might be the D (5 bases). The CDR3 runs 16 residues. The V end was cut by 3 bases, the J end by 0 bases, with 14 bases between. From germline, CDR1 is KGHSH and CDR2 LQKENI. The CDR3 sequence is CASSPRQRGSNYGYTF. In DNA form, the CDR3 reads TGTGCCAGCTCACCCCGACAAAGGGGCTCTAACTATGGCTACACCTTC.